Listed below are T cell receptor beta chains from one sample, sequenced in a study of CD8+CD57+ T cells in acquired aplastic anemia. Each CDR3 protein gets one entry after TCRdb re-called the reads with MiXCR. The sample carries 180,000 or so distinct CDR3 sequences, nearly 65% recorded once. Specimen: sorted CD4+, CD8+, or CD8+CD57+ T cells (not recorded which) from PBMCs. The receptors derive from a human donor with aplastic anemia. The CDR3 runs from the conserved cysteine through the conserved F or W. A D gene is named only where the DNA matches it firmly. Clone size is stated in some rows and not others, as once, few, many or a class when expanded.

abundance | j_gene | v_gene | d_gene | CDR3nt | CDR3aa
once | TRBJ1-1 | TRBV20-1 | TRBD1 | TGCAGTGCTAGGACAGGGGGCCCGAACACTGAAGCTTTCTTT | CSARTGGPNTEAFF
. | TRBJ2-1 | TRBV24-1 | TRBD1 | TGTGCCAGCAGAAGGACAGGGAGCTCCTACAATGAGCAGTTCTTC | CASRRTGSSYNEQFF
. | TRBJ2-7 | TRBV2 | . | TGTGCCAGCAGTGAAGCGGGGACCACCTACGAGCAGTACTTC | CASSEAGTTYEQYF
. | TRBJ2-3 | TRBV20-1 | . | TGCAGTGCTCCTTTAGCGACAGATACGCAGTATTTT | CSAPLATDTQYF
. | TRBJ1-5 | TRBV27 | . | TGTGCCAGCAGTTTGAAGAGCGGCCAGCCCCAGCATTTT | CASSLKSGQPQHF
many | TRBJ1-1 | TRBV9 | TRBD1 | TGTGCCAGCAGCCGCGGGACAGGGGGAATCACTGAAGCTTTCTTT | CASSRGTGGITEAFF
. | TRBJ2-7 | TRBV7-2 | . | TGTGCCAGCAGCTTAGGCAGCAGGGTGGCTTACGAGCAGTACTTC | CASSLGSRVAYEQYF
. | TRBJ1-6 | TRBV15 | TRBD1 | TGTGCCACCAGCAGAGGGGGACAGGGGTCACCCCCCCACTTT | CATSRGGQGSPPHF
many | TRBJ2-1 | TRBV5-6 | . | TGTGCCAGCAGCTTACAGGACAATGAGCAGTTCTTC | CASSLQDNEQFF
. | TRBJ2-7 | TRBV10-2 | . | TGCGCCAGCAGCCCCGGGACAATATCCTACGAGCAGTACTTC | CASSPGTISYEQYF
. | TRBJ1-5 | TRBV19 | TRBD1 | TGTGCCAGTAGTGGACAGGGAGCCTATAGCAATCAGCCCCAGCATTTT | CASSGQGAYSNQPQHF
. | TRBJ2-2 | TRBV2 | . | TGTGCCAGCAGTGATCGGGAGAGAGGGAACACCGGGGAGCTGTTTTTT | CASSDRERGNTGELFF
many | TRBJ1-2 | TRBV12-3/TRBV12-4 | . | TGTGCCAGCAGTTCGGTTGACGCTTACTATGGCTACACCTTC | CASSSVDAYYGYTF
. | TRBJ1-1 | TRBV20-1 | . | TGCAGTGCTAGAGATCTAGGGGCAAGGGCTGAAGCTTTCTTT | CSARDLGARAEAFF
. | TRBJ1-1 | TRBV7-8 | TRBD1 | TGTGCCAGCAGCTGGGACAGAGGAGGGAACACTGAAGCTTTCTTT | CASSWDRGGNTEAFF
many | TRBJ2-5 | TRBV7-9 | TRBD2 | TGTGCCAGCAGCACCCGACTAGCGGCCAACCAAGAGACCCAGTACTTC | CASSTRLAANQETQYF
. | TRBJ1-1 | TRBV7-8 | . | TGTGCCAGCAGCTTTCTCGTGAGCTCCACTGAAGCTTTCTTT | CASSFLVSSTEAFF
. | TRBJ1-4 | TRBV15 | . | TGTGCCACCAGCAGAATCCCTAGTGAAAAACTGTTTTTT | CATSRIPSEKLFF
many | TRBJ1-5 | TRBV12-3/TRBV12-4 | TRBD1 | TGTGCCAGCAGACAGGGGGTAGGAAATCAGCCCCAGCATTTT | CASRQGVGNQPQHF
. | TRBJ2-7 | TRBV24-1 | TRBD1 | TGTGCCACCAGTGAAACCGGGACAGGGCTAGGGCAGTACTTC | CATSETGTGLGQYF
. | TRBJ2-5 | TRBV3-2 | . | TGTGCCAGCAGCCAAGTATCTCTGACAGCCCAGGAGACCCAGTACTTC | CASSQVSLTAQETQYF
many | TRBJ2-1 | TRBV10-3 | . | TGTGCCATCAGTGAGTCGGCGGGACCTTCCAATGAGCAGTTCTTC | CAISESAGPSNEQFF
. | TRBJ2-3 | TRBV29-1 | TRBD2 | TGCAGCGTTGAAGGTGGCGGGAGGTCAGATACGCAGTATTTT | CSVEGGGRSDTQYF
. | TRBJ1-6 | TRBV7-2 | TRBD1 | TGTGCCAGCAGGAGGACAGGATCGAATAATTCACCCCTCCACTTT | CASRRTGSNNSPLHF
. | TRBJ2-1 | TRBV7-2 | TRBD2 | TGTGCCAGCAGCTCCCAGAGTGGACTAGCGGGAGGCTTC | CASSSQSGLAGGF
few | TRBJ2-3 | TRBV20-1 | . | TGCAGTGCTAGCCCACTAGCCTTCCAGACAGATACGCAGTATTTT | CSASPLAFQTDTQYF
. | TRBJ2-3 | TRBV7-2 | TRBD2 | TGTGCCAGCAATAGCGGGACCTCAGATACGCAGTATTTT | CASNSGTSDTQYF
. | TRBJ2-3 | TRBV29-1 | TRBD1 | TGCAGCGCCCGGACAGGGTTCGAAAGCACAGATACGCAGTATTTT | CSARTGFESTDTQYF